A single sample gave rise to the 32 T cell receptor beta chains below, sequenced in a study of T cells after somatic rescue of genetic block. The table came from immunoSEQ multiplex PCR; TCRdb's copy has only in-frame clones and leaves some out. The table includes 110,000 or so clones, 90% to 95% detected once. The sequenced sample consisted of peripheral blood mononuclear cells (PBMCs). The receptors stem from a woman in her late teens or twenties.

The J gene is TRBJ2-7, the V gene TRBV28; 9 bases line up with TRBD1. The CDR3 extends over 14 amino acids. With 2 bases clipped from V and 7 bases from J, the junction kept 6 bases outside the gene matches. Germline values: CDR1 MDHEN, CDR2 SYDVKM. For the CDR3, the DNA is TGTGCCAGCAGTTTAGGGGACAGGGTAAAGGAGCAGTACTTC. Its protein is CASSLGDRVKEQYF.

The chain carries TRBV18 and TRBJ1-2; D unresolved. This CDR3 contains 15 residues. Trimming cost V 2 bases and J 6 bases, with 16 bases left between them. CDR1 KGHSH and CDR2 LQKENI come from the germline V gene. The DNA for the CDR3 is TGTGCCAGCTCACCAACTTCGGCCGGGTGGGATGGCTACACCTTC. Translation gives CASSPTSAGWDGYTF.

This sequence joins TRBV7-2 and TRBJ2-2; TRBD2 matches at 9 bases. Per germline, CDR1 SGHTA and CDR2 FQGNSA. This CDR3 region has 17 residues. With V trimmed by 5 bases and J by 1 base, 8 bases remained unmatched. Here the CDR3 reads CASSRDVTSGNTGELFF. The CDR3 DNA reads TGTGCCAGCAGCAGAGACGTGACTAGCGGGAACACCGGGGAGCTGTTTTTT. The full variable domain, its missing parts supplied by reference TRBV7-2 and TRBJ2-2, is GAGVSQSPSNKVTEKGKDVELRCDPISGHTALYWYRQSLGQGLEFLIYFQGNSAPDKSGLPSDRFSAERTGGSVSTLTIQRTQQEDSAVYLCASSRDVTSGNTGELFFGEGSRLTVL.

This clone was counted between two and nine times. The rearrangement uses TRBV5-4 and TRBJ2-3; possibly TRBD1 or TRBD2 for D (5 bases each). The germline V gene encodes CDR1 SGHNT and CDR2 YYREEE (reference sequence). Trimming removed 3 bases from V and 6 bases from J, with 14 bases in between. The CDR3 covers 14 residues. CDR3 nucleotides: TGTGCCAGCAGCTGGGGGACGCACGGGGATACGCAGTATTTT. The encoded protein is CASSWGTHGDTQYF.

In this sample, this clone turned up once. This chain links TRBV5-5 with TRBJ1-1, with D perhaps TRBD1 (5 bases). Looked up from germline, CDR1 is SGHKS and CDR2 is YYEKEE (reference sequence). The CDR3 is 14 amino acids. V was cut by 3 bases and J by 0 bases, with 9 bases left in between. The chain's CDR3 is CASSSRDLNTEAFF. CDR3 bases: TGTGCCAGCAGCTCAAGGGACCTGAACACTGAAGCTTTCTTT.

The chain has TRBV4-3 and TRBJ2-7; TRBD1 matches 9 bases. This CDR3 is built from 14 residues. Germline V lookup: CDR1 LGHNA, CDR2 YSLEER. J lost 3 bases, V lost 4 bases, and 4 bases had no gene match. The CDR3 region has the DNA TGCGCCAGCAGCCCTCGGACAGGGGACTACGAGCAGTACTTC. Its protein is CASSPRTGDYEQYF.

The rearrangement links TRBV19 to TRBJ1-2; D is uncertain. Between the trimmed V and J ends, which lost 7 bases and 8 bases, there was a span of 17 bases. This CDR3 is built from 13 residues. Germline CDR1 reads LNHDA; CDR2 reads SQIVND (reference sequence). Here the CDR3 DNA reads TGTGCCAGTACCCAAAGAGAGGGAAGGGGCTACACCTTC. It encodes CASTQREGRGYTF.

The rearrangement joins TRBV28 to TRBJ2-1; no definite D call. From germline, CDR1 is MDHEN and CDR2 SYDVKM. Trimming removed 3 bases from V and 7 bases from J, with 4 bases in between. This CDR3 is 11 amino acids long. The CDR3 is CASSLGNEQFF. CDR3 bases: TGTGCCAGCAGTTTGGGGAATGAGCAGTTCTTC.

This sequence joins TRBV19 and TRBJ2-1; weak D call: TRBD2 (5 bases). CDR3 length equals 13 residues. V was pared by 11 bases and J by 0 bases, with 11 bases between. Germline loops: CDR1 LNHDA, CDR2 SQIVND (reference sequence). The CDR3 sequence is CASTSFSYNEQFF. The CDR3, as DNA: TGTGCCTCTACTAGTTTCTCCTACAATGAGCAGTTCTTC.

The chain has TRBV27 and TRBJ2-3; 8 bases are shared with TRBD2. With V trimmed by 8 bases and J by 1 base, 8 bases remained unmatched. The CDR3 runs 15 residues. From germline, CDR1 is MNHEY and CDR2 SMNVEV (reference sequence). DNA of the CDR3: TGTGCCAGCGAGGAGAAGCGGGGGCGCACAGATACGCAGTATTTT. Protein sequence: CASEEKRGRTDTQYF.

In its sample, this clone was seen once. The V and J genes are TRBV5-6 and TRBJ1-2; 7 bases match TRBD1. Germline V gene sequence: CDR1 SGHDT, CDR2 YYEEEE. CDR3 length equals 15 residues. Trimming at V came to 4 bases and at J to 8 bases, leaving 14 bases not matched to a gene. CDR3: CASSHLTGKSEGYTF. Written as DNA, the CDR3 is TGTGCCAGCAGCCACCTGACAGGGAAGAGCGAAGGCTACACCTTC.

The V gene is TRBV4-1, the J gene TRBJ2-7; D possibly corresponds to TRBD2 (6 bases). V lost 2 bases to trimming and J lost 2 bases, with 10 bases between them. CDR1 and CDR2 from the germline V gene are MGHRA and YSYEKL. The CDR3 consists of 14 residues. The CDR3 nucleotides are TGCGCCAGCAGCCAACTAGCGTCTACCTACGAGCAGTACTTC. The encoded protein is CASSQLASTYEQYF.

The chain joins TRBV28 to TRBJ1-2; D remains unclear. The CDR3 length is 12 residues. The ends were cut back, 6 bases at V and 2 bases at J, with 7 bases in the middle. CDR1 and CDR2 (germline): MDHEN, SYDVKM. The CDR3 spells CASRRENYGYTF. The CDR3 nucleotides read TGTGCCAGCAGGAGGGAAAACTATGGCTACACCTTC.

CDR3 DNA: TGTGCCAGCAGTGACTCGACTCGGATTGGCAGGGTTGGAGATCAGCCCCAGCATTTT. Translated: CASSDSTRIGRVGDQPQHF. The J gene is TRBJ1-5, the V gene TRBV6-4, with a possible D match to TRBD1 (5 bases). The germline V gene encodes CDR1 MRHNA and CDR2 SNTAGT. CDR3 length equals 19 residues. Trimming removed 0 bases from V and 5 bases from J, with 23 bases in between.

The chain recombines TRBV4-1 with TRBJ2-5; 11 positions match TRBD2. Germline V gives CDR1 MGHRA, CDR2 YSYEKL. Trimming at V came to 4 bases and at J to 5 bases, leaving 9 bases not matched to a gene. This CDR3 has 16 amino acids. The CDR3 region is CASSPFSGGAWETQYF. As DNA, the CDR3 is TGCGCCAGCAGCCCGTTTAGCGGGGGGGCCTGGGAGACCCAGTACTTC.

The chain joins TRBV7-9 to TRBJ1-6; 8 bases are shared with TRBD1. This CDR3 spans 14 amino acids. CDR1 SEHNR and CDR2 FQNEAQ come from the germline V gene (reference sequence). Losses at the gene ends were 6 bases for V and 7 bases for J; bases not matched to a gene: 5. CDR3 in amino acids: CASSFGQGNSPLHF. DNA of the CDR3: TGTGCCAGCAGTTTCGGACAGGGAAATTCACCCCTCCACTTT.

The CDR3 coding sequence is TGCGCCAGCAGCTTGGAGGGACTCCTCTCTGGAAACACCATATATTTT. Protein product: CASSLEGLLSGNTIYF. The V call is TRBV5-1, the J call TRBJ1-3; tentative D call: TRBD1 (5 bases). V lost 0 bases and J lost 0, with 10 bases in between. Germline values: CDR1 SGHRS, CDR2 YFSETQ. The CDR3 length is 16 residues.

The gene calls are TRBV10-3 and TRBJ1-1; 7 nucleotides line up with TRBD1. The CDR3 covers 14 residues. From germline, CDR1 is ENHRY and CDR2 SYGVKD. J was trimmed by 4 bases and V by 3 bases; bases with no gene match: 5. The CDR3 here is CAISERGQGTEAFF. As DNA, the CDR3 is TGTGCCATCAGTGAAAGGGGGCAAGGCACTGAAGCTTTCTTT.

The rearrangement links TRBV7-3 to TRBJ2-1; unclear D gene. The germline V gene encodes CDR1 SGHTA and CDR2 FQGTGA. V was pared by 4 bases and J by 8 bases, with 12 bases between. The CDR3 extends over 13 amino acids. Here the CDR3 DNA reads TGTGCCAGCAGCTCAAAAGGTTGGGATGAGCAGTTCTTC. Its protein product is CASSSKGWDEQFF.

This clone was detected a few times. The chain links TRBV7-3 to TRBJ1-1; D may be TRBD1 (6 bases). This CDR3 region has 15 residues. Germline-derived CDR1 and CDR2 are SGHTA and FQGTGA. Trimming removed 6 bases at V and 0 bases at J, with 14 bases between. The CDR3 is CASRSKQGMNTEAFF. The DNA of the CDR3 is TGTGCCAGCAGAAGTAAACAGGGCATGAACACTGAAGCTTTCTTT.

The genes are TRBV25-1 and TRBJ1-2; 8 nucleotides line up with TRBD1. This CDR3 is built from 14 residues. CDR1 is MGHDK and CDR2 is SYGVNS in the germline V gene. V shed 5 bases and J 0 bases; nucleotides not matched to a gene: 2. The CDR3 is CASSFRGPNYGYTF. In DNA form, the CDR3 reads TGTGCCAGCAGTTTCAGGGGGCCTAACTATGGCTACACCTTC.

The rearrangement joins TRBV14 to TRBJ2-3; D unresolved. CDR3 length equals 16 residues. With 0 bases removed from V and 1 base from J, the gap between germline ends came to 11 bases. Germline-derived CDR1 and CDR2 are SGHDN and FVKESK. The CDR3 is CASSQEGRGGTDTQYF. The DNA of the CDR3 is TGTGCCAGCAGCCAAGAAGGCAGAGGCGGCACAGATACGCAGTATTTT.

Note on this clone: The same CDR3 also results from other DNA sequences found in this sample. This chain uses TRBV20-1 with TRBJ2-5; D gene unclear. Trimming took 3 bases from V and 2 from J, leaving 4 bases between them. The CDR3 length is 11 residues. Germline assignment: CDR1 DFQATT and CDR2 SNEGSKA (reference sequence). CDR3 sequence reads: CSASRQETQYF. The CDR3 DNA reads TGCAGTGCTAGCAGACAAGAGACCCAGTACTTC.

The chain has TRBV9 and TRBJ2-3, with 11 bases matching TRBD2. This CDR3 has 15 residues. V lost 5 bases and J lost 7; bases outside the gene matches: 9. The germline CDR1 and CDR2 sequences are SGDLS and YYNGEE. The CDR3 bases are TGTGCCAGCAGTACGACTAGCGGGGATGGGAATACGCAGTATTTT. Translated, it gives CASSTTSGDGNTQYF.

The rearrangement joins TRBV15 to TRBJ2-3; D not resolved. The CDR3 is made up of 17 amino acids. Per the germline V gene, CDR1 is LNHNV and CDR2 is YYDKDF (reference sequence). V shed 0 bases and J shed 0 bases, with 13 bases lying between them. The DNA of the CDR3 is TGTGCCACCAGCAGAGATACCCACGGTCTCAGCACAGATACGCAGTATTTT. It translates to CATSRDTHGLSTDTQYF.

The CDR3 here is CASEPRGVAGQPQHF. The CDR3 coding sequence is TGTGCCAGCGAACCTCGTGGGGTAGCGGGCCAGCCCCAGCATTTT. The J gene is TRBJ1-5, the V gene TRBV6-6; D ambiguous. Germline CDR1 is MNHNY and CDR2 is SVGAGI (reference sequence). Trimming left V 8 bases short and J 7 bases short, with 21 bases between. This CDR3 has 15 amino acids.

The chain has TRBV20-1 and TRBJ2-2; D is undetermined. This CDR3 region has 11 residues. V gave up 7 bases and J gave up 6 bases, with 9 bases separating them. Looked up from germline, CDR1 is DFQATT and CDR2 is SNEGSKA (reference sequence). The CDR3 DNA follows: TGCAGTGTCTTAGTGTCCGGGGAGCTGTTTTTT. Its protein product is CSVLVSGELFF.

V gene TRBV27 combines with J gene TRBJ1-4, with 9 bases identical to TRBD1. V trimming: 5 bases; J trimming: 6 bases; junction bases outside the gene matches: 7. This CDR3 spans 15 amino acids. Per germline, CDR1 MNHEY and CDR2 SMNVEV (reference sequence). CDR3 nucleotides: TGTGCCAGCAGTAAGGGCAGACAGGGGGATGAAAAACTGTTTTTT. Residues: CASSKGRQGDEKLFF.

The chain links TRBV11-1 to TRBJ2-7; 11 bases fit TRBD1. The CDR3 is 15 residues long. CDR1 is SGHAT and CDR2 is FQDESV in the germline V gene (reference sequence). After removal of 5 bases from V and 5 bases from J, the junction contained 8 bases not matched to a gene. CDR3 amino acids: CASSKGGTGGDEQYF. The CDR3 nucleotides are TGTGCCAGCAGCAAAGGGGGGACAGGGGGAGACGAGCAGTACTTC.

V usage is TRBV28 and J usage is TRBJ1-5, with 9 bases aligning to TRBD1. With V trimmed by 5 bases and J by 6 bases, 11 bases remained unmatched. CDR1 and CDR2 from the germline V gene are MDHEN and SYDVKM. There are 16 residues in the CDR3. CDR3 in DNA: TGTGCCAGCAGTCCCACACAGGGGGCCTATGGTCAGCCCCAGCATTTT. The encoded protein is CASSPTQGAYGQPQHF.

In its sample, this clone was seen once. The CDR3 region has the DNA TGTGCCAGCTCACCACTCTCCCGCCGCGAGTTTTCACCCCTCCACTTT. It is translated as CASSPLSRREFSPLHF. V and J are TRBV18 and TRBJ1-6, with unresolved D. The CDR3 is 16 residues long. Between the trimmed V and J ends, which lost 1 base and 9 bases, there was a span of 16 bases. Germline loops: CDR1 KGHSH, CDR2 LQKENI.

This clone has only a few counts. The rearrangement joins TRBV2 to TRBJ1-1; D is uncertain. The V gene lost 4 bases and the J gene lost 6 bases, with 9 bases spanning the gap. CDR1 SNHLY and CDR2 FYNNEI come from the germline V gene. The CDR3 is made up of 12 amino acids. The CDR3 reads CASSVGPAEAFF. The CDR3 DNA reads TGTGCCAGCAGTGTCGGGCCAGCTGAAGCTTTCTTT.